The 4 T cell receptor beta chains listed next were all sequenced from one sample in a study of T cell responses to AZD1222 COVID-19 vaccine. The repertoire was sequenced with immunoSEQ multiplex PCR; TCRdb's copy has only in-frame clones and lacks some. This sample carries 85,000 to 130,000 clones, approximately 91% of them seen once, and the ten largest clones take approximately 15%. The sample consisted of peripheral blood, taken on day 0 of AZD1222 vaccination. These receptors came from an adult in good health.

J is TRBJ2-5 and V is TRBV14; maybe TRBD2 (6 bases). The CDR3 runs to 17 residues. Germline lookup yields CDR1 SGHDN and CDR2 FVKESK. Trimming shortened V by 0 bases and J by 5 bases, and 19 bases separated the two germline ends. The CDR3 sequence is CASSQDRGTEGGETQYF. The CDR3 DNA reads TGTGCCAGCAGCCAAGATCGGGGGACGGAGGGCGGGGAGACCCAGTACTTC.

The rearrangement uses TRBV20-1 and TRBJ2-4; D unclear. The CDR3 covers 13 residues. Trimming shortened V by 3 bases and J by 0 bases, and 6 bases separated the two germline ends. The V gene's germline CDR1 is DFQATT and CDR2 SNEGSKA (reference sequence). CDR3 loop: CSASRRAKNIQYF. CDR3 coding DNA: TGCAGTGCTAGTCGGAGAGCCAAAAACATTCAGTACTTC.

This chain joins TRBV25-1 and TRBJ2-3; D possibly matches TRBD1 or TRBD2 (6 bases each). Germline CDR1 reads MGHDK; CDR2 reads SYGVNS. The CDR3 is 11 residues long. Trimming took 8 bases from V and 8 from J, leaving 11 bases between them. The CDR3 DNA reads as TGTGCCAGCGAGGGGGGCGGTACGCAGTATTTT. It yields the protein CASEGGGTQYF.

The rearrangement uses TRBV7-2 and TRBJ1-4, with D uncertain. Looked up from germline, CDR1 is SGHTA and CDR2 is FQGNSA. This CDR3 contains 13 residues. V lost 3 bases and J 8 bases, leaving 10 bases between the germline ends. CDR3: CASSLTMVEKLFF. CDR3 DNA: TGTGCCAGCAGCTTGACTATGGTGGAAAAACTGTTTTTT.